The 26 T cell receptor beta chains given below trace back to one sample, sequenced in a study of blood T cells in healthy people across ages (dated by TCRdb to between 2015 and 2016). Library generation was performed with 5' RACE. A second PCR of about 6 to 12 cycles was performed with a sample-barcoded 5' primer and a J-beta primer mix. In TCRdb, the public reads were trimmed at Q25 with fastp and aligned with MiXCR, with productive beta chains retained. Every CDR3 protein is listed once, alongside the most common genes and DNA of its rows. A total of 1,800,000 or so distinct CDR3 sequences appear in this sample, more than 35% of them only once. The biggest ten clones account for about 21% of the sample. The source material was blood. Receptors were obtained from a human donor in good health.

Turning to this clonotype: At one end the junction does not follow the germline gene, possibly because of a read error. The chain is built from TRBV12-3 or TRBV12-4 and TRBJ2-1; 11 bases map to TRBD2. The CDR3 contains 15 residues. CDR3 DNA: TGTGCCAGCAGTAAGGGACTAGCGGCCTACGATGAGCAGTTCTTC. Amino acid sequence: CASSKGLAAYDEQFF.

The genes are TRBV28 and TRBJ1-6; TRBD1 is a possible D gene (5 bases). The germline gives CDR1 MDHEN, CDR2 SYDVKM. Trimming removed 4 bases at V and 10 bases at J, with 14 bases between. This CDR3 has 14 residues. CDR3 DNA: TGTGCCAGCAGTTCTTTGGGGGTTTTGTCACCCCTCCACTTT. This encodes CASSSLGVLSPLHF.

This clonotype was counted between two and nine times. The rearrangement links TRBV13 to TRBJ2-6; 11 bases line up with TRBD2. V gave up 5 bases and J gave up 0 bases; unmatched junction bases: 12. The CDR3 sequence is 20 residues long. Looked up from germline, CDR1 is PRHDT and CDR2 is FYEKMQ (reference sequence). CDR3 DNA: TGTGCCAGCAGCGCGGGGGAGGGACTAGCGGATTCCTCTGGGGCCAACGTCCTGACTTTC. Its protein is CASSAGEGLADSSGANVLTF.

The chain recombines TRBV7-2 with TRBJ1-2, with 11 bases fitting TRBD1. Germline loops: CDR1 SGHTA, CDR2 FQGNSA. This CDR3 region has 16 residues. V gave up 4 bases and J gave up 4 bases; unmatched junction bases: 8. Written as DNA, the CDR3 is TGTGCCAGCAGCTCCGCGGGTGGACAGGGGGCCTATGGCTACACCTTC. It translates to CASSSAGGQGAYGYTF.

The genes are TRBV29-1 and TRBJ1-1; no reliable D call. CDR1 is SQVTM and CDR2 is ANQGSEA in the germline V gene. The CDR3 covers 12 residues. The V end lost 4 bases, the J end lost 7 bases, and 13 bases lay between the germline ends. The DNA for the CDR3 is TGCAGCGTTGGGTCAGAGGGCGGTGAAGCTTTCTTT. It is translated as CSVGSEGGEAFF.

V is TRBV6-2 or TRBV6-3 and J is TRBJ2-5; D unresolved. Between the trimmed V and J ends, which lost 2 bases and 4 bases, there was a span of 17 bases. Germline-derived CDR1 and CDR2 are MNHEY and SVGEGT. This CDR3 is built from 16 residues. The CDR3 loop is CASSYGGPTPPETQYF. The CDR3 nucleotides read TGTGCCAGCAGTTACGGTGGACCTACTCCCCCAGAGACCCAGTACTTC.

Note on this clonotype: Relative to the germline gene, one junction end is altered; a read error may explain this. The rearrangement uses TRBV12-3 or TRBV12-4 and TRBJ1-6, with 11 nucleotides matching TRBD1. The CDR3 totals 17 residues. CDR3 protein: CASSRRTGGTDNSPPHF. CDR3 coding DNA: TGTGCCAGCAGCCGTAGGACAGGGGGCACGGATAATTCACCCCCCCACTTT.

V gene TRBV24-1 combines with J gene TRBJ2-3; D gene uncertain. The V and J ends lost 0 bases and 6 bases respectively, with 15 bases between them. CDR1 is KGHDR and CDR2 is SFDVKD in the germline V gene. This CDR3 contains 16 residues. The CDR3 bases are TGTGCCACCAGTGATTTGCACGCAGTAGGTACCGATACGCAGTATTTT. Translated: CATSDLHAVGTDTQYF.

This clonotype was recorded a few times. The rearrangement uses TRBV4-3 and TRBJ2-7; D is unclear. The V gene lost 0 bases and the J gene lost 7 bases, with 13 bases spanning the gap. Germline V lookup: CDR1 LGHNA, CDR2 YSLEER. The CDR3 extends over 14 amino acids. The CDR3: CASSQDLRIGEQYF. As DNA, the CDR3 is TGCGCCAGCAGCCAAGATCTGCGCATCGGGGAGCAGTACTTC.

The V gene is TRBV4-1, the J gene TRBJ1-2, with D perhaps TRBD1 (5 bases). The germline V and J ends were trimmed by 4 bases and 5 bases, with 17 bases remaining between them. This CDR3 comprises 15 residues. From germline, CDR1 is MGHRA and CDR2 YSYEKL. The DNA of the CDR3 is TGCGCCAGCAGCCGAACCATGAGGGGTATGTATGGCTACACCTTC. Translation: CASSRTMRGMYGYTF.

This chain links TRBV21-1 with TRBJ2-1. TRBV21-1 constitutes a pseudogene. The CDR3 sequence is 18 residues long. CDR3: CASSLRIRTFNSYNEQFF. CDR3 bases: TGTGCCAGCAGCCTCCGGATCAGGACCTTCAACTCCTACAATGAGCAGTTCTTC.

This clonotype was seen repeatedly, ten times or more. CDR3 sequence: CASSHDIEDEQYF. DNA of the CDR3: TGCGCCAGCAGCCATGATATCGAGGACGAGCAGTACTTC. This chain uses TRBV4-3 with TRBJ2-7; no definite D call. This CDR3 region has 13 residues. CDR1 is LGHNA, CDR2 YSLEER, per germline. With 3 bases removed from V and 5 bases from J, the gap between germline ends came to 11 bases.

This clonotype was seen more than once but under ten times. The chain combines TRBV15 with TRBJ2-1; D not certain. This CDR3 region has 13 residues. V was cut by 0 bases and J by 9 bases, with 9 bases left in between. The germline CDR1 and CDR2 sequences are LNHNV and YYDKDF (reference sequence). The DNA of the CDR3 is TGTGCCACCAGCAGAGACCTAGATGCTGAGCAGTTCTTC. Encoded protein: CATSRDLDAEQFF. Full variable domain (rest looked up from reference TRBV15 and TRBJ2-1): DAMVIQNPRYQVTQFGKPVTLSCSQTLNHNVMYWYQQKSSQAPKLLFHYYDKDFNNEADTPDNFQSRRPNTSFCFLDIRSPGLGDTAMYLCATSRDLDAEQFFGPGTRLTVL.

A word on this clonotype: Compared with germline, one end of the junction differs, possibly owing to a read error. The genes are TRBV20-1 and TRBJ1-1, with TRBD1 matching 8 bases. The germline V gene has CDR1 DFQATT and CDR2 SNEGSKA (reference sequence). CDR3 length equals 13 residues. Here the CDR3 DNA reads TGCAGTGCTGGGACAGGCAGTGTCACTGGAGCTTTCTTT. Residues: CSAGTGSVTGAFF.

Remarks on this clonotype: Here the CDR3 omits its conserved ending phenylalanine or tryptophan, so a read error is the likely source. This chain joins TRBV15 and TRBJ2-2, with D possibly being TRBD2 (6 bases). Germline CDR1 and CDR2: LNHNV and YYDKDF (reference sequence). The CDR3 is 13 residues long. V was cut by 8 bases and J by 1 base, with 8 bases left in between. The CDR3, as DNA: TGTGCCACCCGGCGGGAGAACACCGGGGAGCTGTTTGTT. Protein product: CATRRENTGELFV.

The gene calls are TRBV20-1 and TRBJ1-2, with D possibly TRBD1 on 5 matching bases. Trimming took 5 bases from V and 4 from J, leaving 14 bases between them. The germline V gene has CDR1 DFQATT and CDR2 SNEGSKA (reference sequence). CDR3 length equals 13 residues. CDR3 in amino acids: CSALEQAFYGYTF. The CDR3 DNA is TGCAGTGCTTTAGAACAGGCGTTCTATGGCTACACCTTC.

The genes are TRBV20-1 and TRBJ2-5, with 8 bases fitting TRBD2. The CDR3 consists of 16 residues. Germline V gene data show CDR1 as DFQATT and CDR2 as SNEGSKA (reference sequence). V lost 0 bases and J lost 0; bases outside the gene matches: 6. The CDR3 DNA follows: TGCAGTGCTAGAGATATAGGCGGGGGGCACCAAGAGACCCAGTACTTC. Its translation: CSARDIGGGHQETQYF.

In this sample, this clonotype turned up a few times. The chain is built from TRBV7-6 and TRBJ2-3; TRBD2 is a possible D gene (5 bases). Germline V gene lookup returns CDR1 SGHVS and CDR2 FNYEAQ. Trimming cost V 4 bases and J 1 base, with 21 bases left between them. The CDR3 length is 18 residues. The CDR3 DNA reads TGTGCCAGCAGCTCCCCACGGGGTAGTACGCTCCGCACAGATACGCAGTATTTT. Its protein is CASSSPRGSTLRTDTQYF. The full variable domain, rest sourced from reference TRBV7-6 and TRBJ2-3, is GAGVSQSPRYKVTKRGQDVALRCDPISGHVSLYWYRQALGQGPEFLTYFNYEAQQDKSGLPNDRFSAERPEGSISTLTIQRTEQRDSAMYRCASSSPRGSTLRTDTQYFGPGTRLTVL.

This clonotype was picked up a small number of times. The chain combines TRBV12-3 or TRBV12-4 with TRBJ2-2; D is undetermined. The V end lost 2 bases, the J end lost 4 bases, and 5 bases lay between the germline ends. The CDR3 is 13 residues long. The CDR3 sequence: CASSLPITGELFF. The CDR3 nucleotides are TGTGCCAGCAGTTTACCAATCACCGGGGAGCTGTTTTTT.

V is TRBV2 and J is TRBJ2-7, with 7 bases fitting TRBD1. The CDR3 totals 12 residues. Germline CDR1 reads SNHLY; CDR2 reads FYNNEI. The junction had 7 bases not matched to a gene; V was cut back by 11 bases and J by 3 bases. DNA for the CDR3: TGTGCCGGATGGACAGGTTTCTACGAGCAGTACTTC. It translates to CAGWTGFYEQYF.

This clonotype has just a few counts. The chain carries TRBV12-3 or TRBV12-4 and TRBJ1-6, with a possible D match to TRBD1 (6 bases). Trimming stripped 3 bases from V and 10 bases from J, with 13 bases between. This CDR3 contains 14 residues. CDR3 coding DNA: TGTGCCAGCAGTTTGTGGGGGCTGCAATCACCCCTCCACTTT. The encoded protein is CASSLWGLQSPLHF.

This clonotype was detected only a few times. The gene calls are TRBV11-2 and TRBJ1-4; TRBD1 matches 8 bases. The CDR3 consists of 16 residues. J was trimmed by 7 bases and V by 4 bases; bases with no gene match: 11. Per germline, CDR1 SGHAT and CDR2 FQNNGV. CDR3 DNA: TGTGCCAGCAGCTACACGGCCAGGGGGCTCGGTGAAAAACTGTTTTTT. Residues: CASSYTARGLGEKLFF.

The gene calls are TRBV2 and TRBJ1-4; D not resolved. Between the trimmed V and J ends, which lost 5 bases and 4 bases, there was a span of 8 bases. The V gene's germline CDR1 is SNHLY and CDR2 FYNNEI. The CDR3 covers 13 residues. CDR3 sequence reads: CASSQDGNEKLFF. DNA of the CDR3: TGTGCCAGCAGTCAGGACGGTAATGAAAAACTGTTTTTT.

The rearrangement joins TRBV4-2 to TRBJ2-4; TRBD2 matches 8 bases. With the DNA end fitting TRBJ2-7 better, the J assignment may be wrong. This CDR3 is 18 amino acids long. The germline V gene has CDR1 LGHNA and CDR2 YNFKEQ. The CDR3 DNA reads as TGTGCCAGCAGCCAAGAGGTAACCGGATCGGGGGGGGCAGGCGAGCAGTACTTC. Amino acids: CASSQEVTGSGGAGEQYF.

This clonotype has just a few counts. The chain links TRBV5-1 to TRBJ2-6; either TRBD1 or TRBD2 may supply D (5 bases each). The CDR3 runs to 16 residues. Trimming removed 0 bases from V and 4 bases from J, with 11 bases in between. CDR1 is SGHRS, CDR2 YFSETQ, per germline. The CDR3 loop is CASSLDGTIGANVLTF. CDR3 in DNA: TGCGCCAGCAGCTTGGACGGGACGATCGGGGCCAACGTCCTGACTTTC.

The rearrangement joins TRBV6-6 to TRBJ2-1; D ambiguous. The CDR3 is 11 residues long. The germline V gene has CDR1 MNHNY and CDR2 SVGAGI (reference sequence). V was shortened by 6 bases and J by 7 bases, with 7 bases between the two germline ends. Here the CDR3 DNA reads TGTGCCAGCAGCAATATTAATGAGCAGTTCTTC. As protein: CASSNINEQFF.